A selection of T cell receptor beta chains follows, all from one sample in a study of T cells in Graves' hyperthyroidism and ophthalmopathy. TCRdb fed the multiplex PCR reads into MiXCR, producing one record per CDR3 protein. In the table there are hundreds of thousands of distinct CDR3 sequences, about 20% of which are singletons. Sequenced input: blood. The receptors here all came from a man aged 25 to 40 with Graves' ophthalmopathy. The CDR3 runs from the conserved cysteine through the conserved F or W. The D gene is left open where the match is weak. Rows give clone size only sometimes, using once, few, many, or a class for an expanded clone.

size,V,D,length,J,CDR3,DNA
many,TRBV30,TRBD1,18,TRBJ1-4,CAYQFRTGPAGRYEKLFF,TGTGCCTACCAATTCCGGACAGGGCCAGCGGGGAGGTATGAAAAACTGTTTTTT
many,TRBV5-1,.,16,TRBJ1-1,CASSPDRATMNTEAFF,TGCGCCAGCAGCCCGGACAGAGCGACTATGAACACTGAAGCTTTCTTT
few,TRBV12-3/TRBV12-4,TRBD1,12,TRBJ2-7,CASRGTGYEQYF,TGTGCCAGCAGAGGGACAGGGTACGAGCAGTACTTC
few,TRBV28,TRBD1,15,TRBJ1-4,CASSLNTGENEKLFF,TGTGCCAGCAGTTTAAATACAGGGGAGAATGAAAAACTGTTTTTT
.,TRBV11-2,.,14,TRBJ2-5,CASSLIGDGETQYF,TGTGCCAGCAGCTTAATCGGAGACGGAGAGACCCAGTACTTC
many,TRBV7-2,.,12,TRBJ2-5,CASSLAYETQYF,TGTGCCAGCAGCTTAGCATATGAGACCCAGTACTTC
few,TRBV10-3,.,16,TRBJ1-6,CAIRDVAGGYNSPLHF,TGTGCCATCAGAGACGTTGCTGGGGGCTATAATTCACCCCTCCACTTT
.,TRBV12-3/TRBV12-4,.,13,TRBJ1-1,CASTRAMNTEAFF,TGTGCCAGCACCAGGGCTATGAACACTGAAGCTTTCTTT
few,TRBV7-9,.,16,TRBJ1-6,CASSLVGPPQTSPLHF,TGTGCCAGCAGCTTAGTTGGCCCCCCACAGACTTCACCCCTCCACTTT
once,TRBV12-3/TRBV12-4,.,15,TRBJ1-5,CASSLRQSSNQPQHF,TGTGCCAGCAGCCTCCGACAGAGTAGCAATCAGCCCCAGCATTTT
.,TRBV10-3,.,13,TRBJ2-2,CAISESGPARRFF,TGTGCCATCAGTGAGTCGGGGCCTGCTCGCCGGTTTTTT
many,TRBV30,.,13,TRBJ1-1,CAWSYTPNTEAFF,TGTGCCTGGAGTTACACCCCAAACACTGAAGCTTTCTTT
.,TRBV11-3,.,15,TRBJ2-5,CASSLGGGPGETQYF,TGTGCCAGCAGCTTAGGGGGGGGGCCGGGGGAGACCCAGTACTTC
.,TRBV7-2,.,15,TRBJ1-1,CASSFYLDTGTEAFF,TGTGCCAGCAGCTTCTACCTGGACACGGGCACTGAAGCTTTCTTT
.,TRBV28,.,13,TRBJ1-6,CASIPDYNSPLHF,TGTGCCAGCATCCCTGATTATAATTCACCCCTCCACTTT
few,TRBV6-1,.,12,TRBJ2-1,CASGSWGDEQFF,TGTGCCAGCGGGAGCTGGGGCGATGAGCAGTTCTTC
many,TRBV7-8,.,14,TRBJ1-1,CASSPGPENTEAFF,TGTGCCAGCAGCCCGGGACCTGAGAACACTGAAGCTTTCTTT
many,TRBV18,.,13,TRBJ1-1,CASSPLSNTEAFF,TGTGCCAGCTCACCACTTTCCAACACTGAAGCTTTCTTT
.,TRBV9,.,15,TRBJ2-1,CASSPRLLPGNEQFF,TGTGCCAGCAGCCCCCGTTTGCTCCCCGGAAATGAGCAGTTCTTC
.,TRBV3-1,TRBD2,16,TRBJ2-2,CASSHAGTSRTGELFF,TGTGCCAGCAGCCACGCCGGGACTAGTCGGACCGGGGAGCTGTTTTTT
.,TRBV5-8,.,13,TRBJ1-5,CASSRRVDQPQHF,TGTGCCAGCAGCCGACGTGTCGATCAGCCCCAGCATTTT
many,TRBV18,.,14,TRBJ1-1,CASSSDSGRTEAFF,TGTGCCAGCTCTTCGGACAGCGGACGTACTGAAGCTTTCTTT
few,TRBV7-2,.,16,TRBJ2-7,CASSSERSLAGHEQYF,TGTGCCAGCAGCTCAGAGCGGTCTCTCGCTGGCCACGAGCAGTACTTC
few,TRBV20-1,TRBD1,16,TRBJ1-5,CSAENGPGTGGQPQHF,TGCAGTGCCGAAAACGGCCCCGGGACAGGGGGGCAGCCCCAGCATTTT
.,TRBV28,TRBD1,13,TRBJ2-7,CASSRSTGVEQYF,TGTGCCAGCAGCCGATCGACAGGGGTCGAGCAGTACTTC
.,TRBV28,TRBD2,15,TRBJ2-1,CASTTAASGKDEQFF,TGTGCCAGCACCACTGCGGCTAGCGGGAAGGATGAGCAGTTCTTC
few,TRBV15,TRBD1,17,TRBJ2-1,CATRKILAGQGIMEQFF,TGTGCCACCCGCAAAATTCTCGCGGGACAGGGTATTATGGAGCAGTTCTTC
many,TRBV30,.,14,TRBJ2-7,CAWSVSRSPYEQYF,TGTGCCTGGAGTGTAAGCCGATCCCCCTACGAGCAGTACTTC
many,TRBV12-3/TRBV12-4,TRBD1,14,TRBJ2-5,CASSGQGAIGTQYF,TGTGCCAGCAGTGGACAGGGGGCGATTGGGACCCAGTACTTC
few,TRBV7-9,.,13,TRBJ2-7,CASSAGELYEQYF,TGTGCCAGCAGCGCTGGGGAGCTCTACGAGCAGTACTTC
.,TRBV20-1,.,13,TRBJ1-2,CSASIPGTYGYTF,TGCAGTGCTAGTATTCCGGGGACCTATGGCTACACCTTC
few,TRBV3-1,.,13,TRBJ2-5,CASSVDPGETQYF,TGTGCCAGCAGCGTCGACCCAGGAGAGACCCAGTACTTC
few,TRBV29-1,.,15,TRBJ2-3,CSVALGFRAADTQYF,TGCAGCGTCGCCCTTGGATTCAGGGCTGCAGATACGCAGTATTTT
few,TRBV6-1,TRBD2,16,TRBJ2-7,CASSDSGLAGPYEQYF,TGTGCCAGCAGTGACTCAGGACTAGCGGGGCCCTACGAGCAGTACTTC
.,TRBV27,.,14,TRBJ2-7,CASSLATRTYEQYF,TGTGCCAGCAGCCTAGCGACTAGAACCTACGAGCAGTACTTC
many,TRBV2,TRBD2,16,TRBJ2-1,CASSEATGTSRNEQFF,TGTGCCAGCAGTGAAGCTACCGGGACTAGCCGTAATGAGCAGTTCTTC
.,TRBV2,.,15,TRBJ1-2,CASSLDLRPDYGYTF,TGTGCCAGCAGTCTAGATTTGAGGCCGGACTATGGCTACACCTTC
.,TRBV15,.,13,TRBJ2-2,CAIGTLRAGELFF,TGTGCCATTGGGACTCTGAGGGCCGGGGAGCTGTTTTTT
few,TRBV20-1,.,16,TRBJ2-3,CSASDLKGLRTDTQYF,TGCAGTGCTAGCGATTTGAAGGGCCTACGCACAGATACGCAGTATTTT
.,TRBV10-3,TRBD1,14,TRBJ1-4,CATRDRATNEKLFF,TGTGCCACCCGGGACAGAGCAACTAATGAAAAACTGTTTTTT